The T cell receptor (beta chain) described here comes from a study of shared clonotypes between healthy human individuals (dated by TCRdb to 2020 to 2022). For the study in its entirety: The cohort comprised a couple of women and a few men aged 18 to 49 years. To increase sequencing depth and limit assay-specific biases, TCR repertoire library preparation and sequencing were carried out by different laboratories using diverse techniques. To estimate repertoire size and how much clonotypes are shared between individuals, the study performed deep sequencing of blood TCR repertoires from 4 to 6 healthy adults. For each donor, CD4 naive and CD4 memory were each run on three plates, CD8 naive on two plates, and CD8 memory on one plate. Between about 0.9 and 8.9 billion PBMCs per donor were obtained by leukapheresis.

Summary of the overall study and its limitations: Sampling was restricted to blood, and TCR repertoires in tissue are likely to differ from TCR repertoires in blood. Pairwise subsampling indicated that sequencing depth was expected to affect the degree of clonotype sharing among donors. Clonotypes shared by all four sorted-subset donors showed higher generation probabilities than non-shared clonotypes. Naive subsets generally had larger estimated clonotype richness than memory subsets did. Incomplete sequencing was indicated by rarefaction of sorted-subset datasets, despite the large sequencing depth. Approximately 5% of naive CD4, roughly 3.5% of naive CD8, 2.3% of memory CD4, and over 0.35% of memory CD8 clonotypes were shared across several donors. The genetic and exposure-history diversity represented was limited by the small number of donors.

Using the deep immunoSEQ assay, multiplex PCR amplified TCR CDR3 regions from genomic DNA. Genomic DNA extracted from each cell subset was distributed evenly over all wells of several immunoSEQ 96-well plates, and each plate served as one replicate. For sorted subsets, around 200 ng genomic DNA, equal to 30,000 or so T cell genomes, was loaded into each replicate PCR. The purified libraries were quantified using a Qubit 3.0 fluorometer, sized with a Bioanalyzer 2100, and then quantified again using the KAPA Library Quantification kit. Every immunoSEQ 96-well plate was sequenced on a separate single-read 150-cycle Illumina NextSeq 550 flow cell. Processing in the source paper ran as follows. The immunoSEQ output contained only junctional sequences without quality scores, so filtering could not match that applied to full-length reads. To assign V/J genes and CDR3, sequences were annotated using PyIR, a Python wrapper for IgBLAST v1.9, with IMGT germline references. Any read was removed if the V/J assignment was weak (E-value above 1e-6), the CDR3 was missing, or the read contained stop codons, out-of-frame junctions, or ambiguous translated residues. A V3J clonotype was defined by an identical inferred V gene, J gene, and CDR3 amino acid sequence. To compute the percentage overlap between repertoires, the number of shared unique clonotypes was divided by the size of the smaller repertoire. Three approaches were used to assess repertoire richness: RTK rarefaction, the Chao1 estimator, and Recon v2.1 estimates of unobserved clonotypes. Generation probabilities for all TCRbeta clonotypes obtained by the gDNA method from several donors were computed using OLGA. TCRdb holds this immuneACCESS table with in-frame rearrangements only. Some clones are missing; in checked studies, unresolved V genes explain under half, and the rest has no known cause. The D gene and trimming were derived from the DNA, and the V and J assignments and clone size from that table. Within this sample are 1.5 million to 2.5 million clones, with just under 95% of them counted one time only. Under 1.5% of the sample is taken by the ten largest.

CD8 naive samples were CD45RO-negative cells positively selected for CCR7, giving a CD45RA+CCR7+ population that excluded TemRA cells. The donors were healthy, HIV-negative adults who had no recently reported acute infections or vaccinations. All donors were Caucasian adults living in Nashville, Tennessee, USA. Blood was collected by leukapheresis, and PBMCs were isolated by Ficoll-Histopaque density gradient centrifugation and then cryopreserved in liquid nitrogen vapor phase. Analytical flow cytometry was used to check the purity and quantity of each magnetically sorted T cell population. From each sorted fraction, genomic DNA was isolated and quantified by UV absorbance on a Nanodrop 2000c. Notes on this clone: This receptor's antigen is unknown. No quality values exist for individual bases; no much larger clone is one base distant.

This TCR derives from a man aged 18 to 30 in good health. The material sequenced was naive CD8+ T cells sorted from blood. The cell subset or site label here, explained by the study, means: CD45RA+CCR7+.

The DNA sequence is TGTGCCAGCAGTGTCGGGCGATTCTCCTACGAGCAGTACTTC. Its translation is CASSVGRFSYEQYF. In this chain, TRBV2 is recombined with TRBJ2-7; the D gene cannot be named for sure. Sequences SNHLY (CDR1) and FYNNEI (CDR2) are obtained from the germline V gene. V and J are truncated by 4 bases and 0 bases respectively, leaving an intervening sequence of 10 bases. Including cysteine and phenylalanine, the CDR3 has 14 amino acids. Only CDR3 DNA remains: 42 bases, in frame from the first base.